The clone carrying this T cell receptor (beta chain) was picked up a small number of times. The antigen is unknown. Clones were sequenced by immunoSEQ multiplex PCR, and TCRdb holds only the in-frame ones, with some missing. The table has about 65,000 clones, around 76% seen once. This sample is part of a study of vaccination effects on CD4 cells after COVID-19. Findings and limits, study-wide: Early post-infection timepoints were absent, and convalescent patients were few. Cross-reactivity with common cold coronaviruses was shown by only 1 of 255 vaccine-induced clones in healthy vaccinees.

Under the ViraFEST assay, PBMC were stimulated with viral peptide pools so that antigen-specific CD4+ T cells expanded. Sequencing was performed afterwards. Following 10 days of culture, CD4+ T cells were isolated. Having tested negative for nucleocapsid antibodies, the vaccine recipients showed no prior SARS-CoV-2 infection. Cultivation was performed at around 2 million PBMC per well with 10 IU/ml IL-2 and 7.5 to 10 ug/ml peptides added. Half-medium exchanges with IL-2 medium took place on days 3 and 7. The receptor's source is a human donor who received a COVID-19 vaccine. The starting material was CD4+ T cells from PBMCs cultured with HCoV-NL63 spike peptides, obtained before COVID-19 vaccination.

The DNA of the CDR3 is TGTGCCAGCAGTTACCCACTGACAGGGGAGGGAAAACTGTTTTTT. This gives the protein CASSYPLTGEGKLFF. The V gene is TRBV6-6, the J gene TRBJ1-4, with 8 bases aligning to TRBD1. Germline V CDR1 and CDR2: MNHNY, SVGAGI (reference sequence). The CDR3 has 15 residues. V was pared by 2 bases and J by 10 bases, with 9 bases of the junction left unmatched.